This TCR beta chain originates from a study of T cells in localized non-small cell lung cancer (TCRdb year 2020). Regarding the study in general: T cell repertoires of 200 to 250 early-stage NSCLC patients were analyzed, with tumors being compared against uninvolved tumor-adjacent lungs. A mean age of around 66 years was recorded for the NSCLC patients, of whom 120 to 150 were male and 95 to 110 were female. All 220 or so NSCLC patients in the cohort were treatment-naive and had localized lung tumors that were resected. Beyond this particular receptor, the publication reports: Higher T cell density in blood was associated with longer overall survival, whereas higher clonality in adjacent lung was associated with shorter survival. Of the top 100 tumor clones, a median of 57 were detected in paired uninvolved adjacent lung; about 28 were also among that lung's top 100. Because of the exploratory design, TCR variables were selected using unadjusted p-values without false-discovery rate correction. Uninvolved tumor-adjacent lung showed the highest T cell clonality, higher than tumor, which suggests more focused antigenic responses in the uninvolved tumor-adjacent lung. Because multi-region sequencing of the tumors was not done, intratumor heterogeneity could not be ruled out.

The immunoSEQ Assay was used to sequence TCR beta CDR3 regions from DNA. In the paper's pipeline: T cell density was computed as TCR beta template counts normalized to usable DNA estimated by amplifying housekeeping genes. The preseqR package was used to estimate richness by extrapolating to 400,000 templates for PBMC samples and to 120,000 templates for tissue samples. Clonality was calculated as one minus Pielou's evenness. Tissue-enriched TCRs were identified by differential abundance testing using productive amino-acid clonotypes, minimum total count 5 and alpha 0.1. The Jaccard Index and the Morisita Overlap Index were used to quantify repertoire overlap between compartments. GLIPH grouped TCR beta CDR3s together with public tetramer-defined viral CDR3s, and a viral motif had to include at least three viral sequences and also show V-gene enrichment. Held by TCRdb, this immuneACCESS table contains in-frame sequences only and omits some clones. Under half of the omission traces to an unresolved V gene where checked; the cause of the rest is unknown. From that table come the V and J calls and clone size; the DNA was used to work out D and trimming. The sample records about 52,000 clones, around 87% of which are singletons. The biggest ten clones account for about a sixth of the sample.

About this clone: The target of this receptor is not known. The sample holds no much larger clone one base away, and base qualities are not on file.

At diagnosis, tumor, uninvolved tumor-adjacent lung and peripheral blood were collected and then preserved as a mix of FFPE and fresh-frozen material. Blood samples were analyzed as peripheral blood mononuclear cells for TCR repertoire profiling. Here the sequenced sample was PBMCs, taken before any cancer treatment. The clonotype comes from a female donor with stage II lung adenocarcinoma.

The CDR3 amino acid sequence is: CASSPETGRNEQYF. The nucleotides read TGTGCCAGCAGCCCCGAGACAGGGAGGAACGAGCAGTACTTC. The sequence is built from TRBV5-4 and TRBJ2-7; the D gene is possibly TRBD1, with 7 bases matching. The germline V gene (reference sequence) yields SGHNT for CDR1 and YYREEE for CDR2. The CDR3, cysteine through phenylalanine, is 14 amino acids long. Kept here is only the CDR3 DNA, which spans 42 bases and is read in frame from base 1. The V and J ends are trimmed by 4 bases and 5 bases, leaving 16 bases between them.